At least ten counts were recorded for the clone carrying this T cell receptor beta chain. Its antigen is not identified. For TCR beta, libraries came from iRepertoire HTBI primers and Arm-PCR of CDR3 regions. In TCRdb, the multiplex PCR reads were re-called with MiXCR into one record per CDR3 protein. Found here are 440,000 or so distinct CDR3 sequences, 15% to 20% of them singletons; the top ten hold around 10%. The data originate from a study of regulatory T cells in long-lasting Graves disease. Documented time point: newly diagnosed GD, antithyroid drugs for less than 3 months. From PBMCs, RNA was extracted and then used to make the TCR library. Findings of the study overall: The study found TRBV28, TRBJ1-2 and TRBJ2-5 favored in persistent disease.

The CDR3 runs 14 residues. Germline V CDR1 and CDR2: MNHEY, SVGEGT. The V gene lost 5 bases and the J gene lost 5 bases, with 15 bases spanning the gap. These sequences were also reported in another study, on T cells in Graves' hyperthyroidism and ophthalmopathy.

The TCR originated in a woman aged 30 to 39 with Graves disease. V and J are TRBV6-2 or TRBV6-3 and TRBJ2-5; D is unclear. The input for sequencing was peripheral blood mononuclear cells (PBMCs), taken at new diagnosis, from a patient treated with antithyroid drugs. CDR3 sequence reads: CASSPDRGDETQYF. DNA for the CDR3: TGTGCCAGCAGTCCAGATAGAGGTGACGAGACCCAGTACTTC.